These 28 T cell receptor beta chains share one sample of origin, sequenced in a study of cytomegalovirus exposure and HLA in healthy donors. The PCR used 60 Vbeta and 13 Jbeta primers. Sequencing was performed with immunoSEQ multiplex PCR; in TCRdb, only in-frame clones are kept and a portion is missing. The profile shows approximately 130,000 clones, around 86% of them singletons. The sequenced sample was PBMCs. Receptor source: a man aged 18 to 29 in good health and CMV-seronegative.

The chain carries TRBV5-6 and TRBJ2-5; TRBD1 agrees at 11 bases. Losses at the gene ends were 3 bases for V and 5 bases for J; bases not matched to a gene: 9. Per germline, CDR1 SGHDT and CDR2 YYEEEE. CDR3 size: 16 residues. This CDR3 is CASSWGGQGARETQYF. In DNA, the CDR3 is TGTGCCAGCAGCTGGGGCGGACAGGGGGCGCGTGAGACCCAGTACTTC.

The chain is built from TRBV14 and TRBJ1-1; D remains unclear. Trimming took 5 bases from V and 4 from J, leaving 11 bases between them. The CDR3 runs to 13 residues. The germline CDR1 and CDR2 sequences are SGHDN and FVKESK. The CDR3 loop reads CASSYSGLTEAFF. The CDR3 DNA sequence: TGTGCCAGCAGCTACTCAGGCCTCACTGAAGCTTTCTTT.

This clone was recorded only once. V is TRBV9 and J is TRBJ2-7, with TRBD2 matching 8 bases. In germline, CDR1 is SGDLS, CDR2 YYNGEE. The CDR3 spans 14 residues. The ends lost 4 bases at V and 3 bases at J; junction bases unmatched: 6. CDR3 bases: TGTGCCAGCAGCCGGGGGGGTCTATTCTACGAGCAGTACTTC. This translates into CASSRGGLFYEQYF.

The chain employs TRBV19 and TRBJ1-6, with 7 bases matching TRBD1. The germline V gene encodes CDR1 LNHDA and CDR2 SQIVND (reference sequence). The V and J ends lost 1 base and 6 bases, in that order; junction bases with no gene match: 3. The length of the CDR3 is 15 residues. The CDR3 here is CASSIGTGANSPLHF. For the CDR3, the DNA is TGTGCCAGTAGTATAGGAACAGGGGCTAATTCACCCCTCCACTTT.

The chain joins TRBV10-1 to TRBJ1-5; the D is unclear. This CDR3 contains 16 residues. The V and J ends lost 5 bases and 0 bases respectively, with 14 bases between them. CDR1 is WNHNN and CDR2 is SYGVQD in the germline V gene (reference sequence). CDR3 bases: TGCGCCAGCAGTTCGGGTAAACTCTATAGCAATCAGCCCCAGCATTTT. Its translation: CASSSGKLYSNQPQHF.

This clone was counted a single time. The chain is built from TRBV7-9 and TRBJ2-5; 7 bases are shared with TRBD2. The germline CDR1 and CDR2 sequences are SEHNR and FQNEAQ (reference sequence). J gave up 5 bases and V 2 bases, and 8 bases lay outside the gene matches. The CDR3 is made up of 15 amino acids. The CDR3 loop is CASSLPAGVGETQYF. The CDR3, as DNA: TGTGCCAGCAGCTTACCGGCGGGGGTCGGTGAGACCCAGTACTTC.

In its sample, this clone was seen a few times. The chain combines TRBV7-2 with TRBJ2-1; no definite D call. The V end lost 0 bases, the J end lost 2 bases, and 14 bases lay between the germline ends. Germline assignment: CDR1 SGHTA and CDR2 FQGNSA. The length of the CDR3 is 17 residues. CDR3 in amino acids: CASSLAIIAKTYNEQFF. The CDR3, as DNA: TGTGCCAGCAGCTTAGCGATCATAGCCAAAACCTACAATGAGCAGTTCTTC.

The rearrangement links TRBV19 to TRBJ2-1; 11 nucleotides align to TRBD2. Germline lookup yields CDR1 LNHDA and CDR2 SQIVND (reference sequence). The CDR3 extends over 18 amino acids. Trimming at V came to 4 bases and at J to 0 bases, leaving 8 bases not matched to a gene. CDR3 DNA: TGTGCCAGTAGTACCCGACTAGCGGGGCTTATCTCCTACAATGAGCAGTTCTTC. Its translation is CASSTRLAGLISYNEQFF.

The chain combines TRBV12-5 with TRBJ2-1; 8 positions match TRBD2. The V and J ends lost 0 bases and 4 bases, in that order; junction bases with no gene match: 8. The CDR3 has 17 amino acids. Germline V gene lookup returns CDR1 LGHNT and CDR2 FRNRAP. The CDR3 protein is CASGLVRSGGLYNEQFF. The DNA for the CDR3 is TGTGCTAGTGGTTTGGTACGGAGCGGGGGACTATACAATGAGCAGTTCTTC.

The chain recombines TRBV7-2 with TRBJ2-5; TRBD2 aligns across 9 bases. The V segment lost 1 base and the J segment 3 bases; nucleotides outside the gene matches: 6. The CDR3 sequence is 16 residues long. CDR1 is SGHTA, CDR2 FQGNSA, per germline. The DNA of the CDR3 is TGTGCCAGCAGCTTAGTTAGCGGGGGAGCCAAAGAGACCCAGTACTTC. Translation gives CASSLVSGGAKETQYF.

This clone was counted only a few times. This chain links TRBV7-8 with TRBJ2-6, with 8 bases matching TRBD1. V was pared by 0 bases and J by 0 bases, with 4 bases of the junction left unmatched. The CDR3 consists of 18 residues. Germline CDR1 SGHVS, CDR2 FQNEAQ. The CDR3 nucleotides are TGTGCCAGCAGCTTAGCCGGGACAGGCGTCTCTGGGGCCAACGTCCTGACTTTC. Protein: CASSLAGTGVSGANVLTF.

The gene calls are TRBV7-8 and TRBJ2-7; D gene uncertain. Trimming shortened V by 2 bases and J by 5 bases, and 4 bases separated the two germline ends. CDR1 and CDR2 from the germline V gene are SGHVS and FQNEAQ. CDR3 length: 11 amino acids. The CDR3 here is CASSLHDEQYF. The CDR3 nucleotides are TGTGCCAGCAGCTTACATGACGAGCAGTACTTC.

This chain joins TRBV6-5 and TRBJ2-5; TRBD2 matches 13 bases. V lost 6 bases to trimming and J lost 5 bases; unmatched junction nucleotides: 6. The germline V gene has CDR1 MNHEY and CDR2 SVGAGI. The CDR3 is 15 residues long. CDR3: CASRTSGGAVETQYF. CDR3 sequence (DNA): TGTGCCAGCAGAACTAGCGGGGGGGCCGTCGAGACCCAGTACTTC.

This rearrangement joins TRBV27 to TRBJ2-1, with TRBD2 identical over 11 bases. Germline V gene sequence: CDR1 MNHEY, CDR2 SMNVEV (reference sequence). The length of the CDR3 is 11 residues. V was pared by 7 bases and J by 13 bases, with 3 bases of the junction left unmatched. DNA of the CDR3: TGTGCCAGCAAACTAGCGGGGGCACAGTTCTTC. Its translation: CASKLAGAQFF.

The J gene is TRBJ2-2, the V gene TRBV9, with D hard to call. The CDR3 runs 16 residues. Germline lookup yields CDR1 SGDLS and CDR2 YYNGEE. With 0 bases removed from V and 1 base from J, the gap between germline ends came to 10 bases. CDR3 protein: CASSVDGRQNTGELFF. The CDR3 bases are TGTGCCAGCAGCGTAGACGGAAGACAGAACACCGGGGAGCTGTTTTTT. Full variable domain (outside the CDR3, taken from reference TRBV9 and TRBJ2-2): DSGVTQTPKHLITATGQRVTLRCSPRSGDLSVYWYQQSLDQGLQFLIQYYNGEERAKGNILERFSAQQFPDLHSELNLSSLELGDSALYFCASSVDGRQNTGELFFGEGSRLTVL.

In nucleotides, the CDR3 is TGTGCCTGGGACAGCTATGGCTACACCTTC. This gives the protein CAWDSYGYTF. The chain uses TRBV30 and TRBJ1-2; possibly TRBD1 for D (5 bases). CDR3 size: 10 residues. V shed 5 bases and J shed 4 bases, with 5 bases lying between them. The germline CDR1 and CDR2 sequences are GTSNPN and SVGIG (reference sequence). Based on the CDR3 plus reference TRBV30 and TRBJ1-2, the full variable domain is SQTIHQWPATLVQPVGSPLSLECTVEGTSNPNLYWYRQAAGRGLQLLFYSVGIGQISSEVPQNLSASRPQDRQFILSSKKLLLSDSGFYLCAWDSYGYTFGSGTRLTVV.

This chain uses TRBV10-3 with TRBJ1-2, with a tentative D call TRBD1 (6 bases). The V gene's germline CDR1 is ENHRY and CDR2 SYGVKD. Deletions cut 2 bases from V and 5 bases from J, with 9 bases between. The CDR3 has 13 amino acids. The CDR3 bases are TGTGCCATCAGTGAGGGGCAGGGGTATGGCTACACCTTC. It yields the protein CAISEGQGYGYTF.

This clone was detected only a few times. This chain connects TRBV11-2 to TRBJ1-1; tentatively, D is TRBD1 (5 bases). Trimming left V 5 bases short and J 2 bases short, with 21 bases between. Per germline, CDR1 SGHAT and CDR2 FQNNGV. The CDR3 has 17 residues. CDR3 sequence reads: CASSQLRGREINTEAFF. The CDR3 DNA reads TGTGCCAGCAGCCAGCTCCGGGGGAGAGAGATCAACACTGAAGCTTTCTTT.

V usage is TRBV7-9 and J usage is TRBJ1-3; D unresolved. CDR1 and CDR2 from the germline V gene are SEHNR and FQNEAQ (reference sequence). With 5 bases removed from V and 4 bases from J, the gap between germline ends came to 18 bases. This CDR3 region has 16 residues. The CDR3: CASSPIRGKDGNTIYF. For the CDR3, the DNA is TGTGCCAGCAGCCCAATACGAGGGAAAGACGGAAACACCATATATTTT.

This rearrangement joins TRBV27 to TRBJ2-7, with 7 bases identical to TRBD1. J was trimmed by 3 bases and V by 8 bases; bases with no gene match: 7. The CDR3 length is 13 residues. CDR1 MNHEY and CDR2 SMNVEV come from the germline V gene (reference sequence). This CDR3 reads CASGVQGNYEQYF. The CDR3 bases are TGTGCCAGCGGGGTACAGGGGAACTACGAGCAGTACTTC.

V is TRBV30 and J is TRBJ1-6; D remains ambiguous. Looked up from germline, CDR1 is GTSNPN and CDR2 is SVGIG (reference sequence). The CDR3 loop spans 17 amino acids. Trimming removed 4 bases from V and 7 bases from J, with 23 bases in between. CDR3 loop: CAWTTGAAIVWNSPLHF. The CDR3, as DNA: TGTGCCTGGACTACCGGCGCGGCCATCGTATGGAATTCACCCCTCCACTTT.

The V call is TRBV5-1, the J call TRBJ2-5; 7 nucleotides line up with TRBD1. The CDR3 runs 15 residues. The junction had 7 bases not matched to a gene; V was cut back by 0 bases and J by 5 bases. Per the germline V gene, CDR1 is SGHRS and CDR2 is YFSETQ. DNA for the CDR3: TGCGCCAGCAGCTTGGTCAAAGGGGGCCCGGAGACCCAGTACTTC. It is translated as CASSLVKGGPETQYF.

The V gene is TRBV11-2, the J gene TRBJ2-7, with 7 bases aligning to TRBD2. CDR1 is SGHAT and CDR2 is FQNNGV in the germline V gene. This CDR3 comprises 14 residues. The ends lost 4 bases at V and 3 bases at J; junction bases unmatched: 6. The CDR3 DNA reads TGTGCCAGCAGCTCAGAGGGAGGGGACTACGAGCAGTACTTC. Encoded protein: CASSSEGGDYEQYF.

Only one count was recorded for this clone. The chain recombines TRBV18 with TRBJ1-2; perhaps TRBD1 as D (6 bases). CDR1 is KGHSH, CDR2 LQKENI, per germline. The CDR3 spans 13 residues. Trimming pared 8 bases from V and 4 bases from J, leaving 14 bases between. This chain's CDR3 is CASPGRTVYGYTF. In DNA form, the CDR3 reads TGTGCCAGCCCAGGCAGGACAGTCTATGGCTACACCTTC.

CDR3 in DNA: TGTGCCAGCAGCCCAAATGAGCAGTTCTTC. It translates to CASSPNEQFF. The chain joins TRBV9 to TRBJ2-1; D not resolved. V lost 4 bases and J lost 7, with 3 bases in between. The CDR3 sequence is 10 residues long. Germline V gene lookup returns CDR1 SGDLS and CDR2 YYNGEE. Combining the CDR3 with reference TRBV9 and TRBJ2-1 gives the whole variable domain DSGVTQTPKHLITATGQRVTLRCSPRSGDLSVYWYQQSLDQGLQFLIQYYNGEERAKGNILERFSAQQFPDLHSELNLSSLELGDSALYFCASSPNEQFFGPGTRLTVL.

The chain joins TRBV9 to TRBJ2-6; a weak D match, TRBD1 (8 bases). Trimming shortened V by 0 bases and J by 4 bases, and 14 bases separated the two germline ends. CDR1 is SGDLS and CDR2 is YYNGEE in the germline V gene. This CDR3 spans 17 amino acids. DNA for the CDR3: TGTGCCAGCAGCGTAGCGGGGGGACAGGCCGGGGCCAACGTCCTGACTTTC. Translating gives CASSVAGGQAGANVLTF.

V usage is TRBV5-6 and J usage is TRBJ1-3; D is possibly TRBD1 (6 bases). Trimming removed 8 bases from V and 4 bases from J, with 22 bases in between. This CDR3 is 16 amino acids long. Germline-derived CDR1 and CDR2 are SGHDT and YYEEEE. As DNA, the CDR3 is TGTGCCAGTCGAATCTTGACAGGCGGCCCCGGAAACACCATATATTTT. Amino acid sequence: CASRILTGGPGNTIYF.

The chain couples TRBV29-1 to TRBJ1-5, with TRBD1 as a possible D gene (6 bases). This CDR3 spans 13 amino acids. V gave up 4 bases and J gave up 5 bases, with 12 bases separating them. Looked up from germline, CDR1 is SQVTM and CDR2 is ANQGSEA. This CDR3 is CSVAQGWDQPQHF. Written as DNA, the CDR3 is TGCAGCGTTGCTCAGGGGTGGGATCAGCCCCAGCATTTT.